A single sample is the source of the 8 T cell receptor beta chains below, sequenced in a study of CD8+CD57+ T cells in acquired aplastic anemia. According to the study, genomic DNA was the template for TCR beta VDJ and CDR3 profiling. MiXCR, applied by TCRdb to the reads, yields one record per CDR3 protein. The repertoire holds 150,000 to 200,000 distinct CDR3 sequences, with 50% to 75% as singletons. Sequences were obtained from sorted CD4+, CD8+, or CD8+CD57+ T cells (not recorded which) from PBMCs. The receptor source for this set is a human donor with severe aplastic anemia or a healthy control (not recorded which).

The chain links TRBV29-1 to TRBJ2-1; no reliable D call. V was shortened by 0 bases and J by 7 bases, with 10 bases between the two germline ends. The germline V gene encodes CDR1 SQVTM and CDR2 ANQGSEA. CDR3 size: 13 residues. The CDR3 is CSVEENRRNEQFF. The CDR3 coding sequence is TGCAGCGTTGAAGAAAATCGACGGAATGAGCAGTTCTTC.

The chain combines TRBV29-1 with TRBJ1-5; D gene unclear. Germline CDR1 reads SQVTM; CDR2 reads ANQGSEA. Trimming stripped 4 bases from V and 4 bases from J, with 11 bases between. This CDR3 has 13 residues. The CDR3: CSVGSGRNQPQHF. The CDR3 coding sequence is TGCAGCGTTGGTTCGGGGAGGAATCAGCCCCAGCATTTT.

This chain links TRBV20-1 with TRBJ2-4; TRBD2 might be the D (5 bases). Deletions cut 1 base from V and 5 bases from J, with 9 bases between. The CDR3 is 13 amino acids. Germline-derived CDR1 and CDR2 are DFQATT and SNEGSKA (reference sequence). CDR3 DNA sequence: TGCAGTGCTAGAGGTGAAGCGGAAAACATTCAGTACTTC. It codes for CSARGEAENIQYF.

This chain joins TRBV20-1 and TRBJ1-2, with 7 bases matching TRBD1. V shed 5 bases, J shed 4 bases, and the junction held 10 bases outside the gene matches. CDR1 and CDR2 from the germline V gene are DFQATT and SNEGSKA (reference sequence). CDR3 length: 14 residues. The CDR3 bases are TGCAGTGCTCCCACCGGACCAGGGGGCTATGGCTACACCTTC. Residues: CSAPTGPGGYGYTF.

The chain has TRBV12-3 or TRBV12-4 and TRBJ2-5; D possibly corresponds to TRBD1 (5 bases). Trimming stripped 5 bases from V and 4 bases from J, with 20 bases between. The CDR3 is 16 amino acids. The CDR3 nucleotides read TGTGCCAGCAGTCAAGACCTCAATCAGGGTGGAGAGACCCAGTACTTC. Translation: CASSQDLNQGGETQYF.

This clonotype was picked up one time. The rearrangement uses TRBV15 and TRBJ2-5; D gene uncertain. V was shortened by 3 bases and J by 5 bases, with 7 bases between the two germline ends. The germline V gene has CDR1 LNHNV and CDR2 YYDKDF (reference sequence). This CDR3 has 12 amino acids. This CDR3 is CATSSGIETQYF. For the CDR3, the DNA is TGTGCCACCAGCAGTGGTATTGAGACCCAGTACTTC.

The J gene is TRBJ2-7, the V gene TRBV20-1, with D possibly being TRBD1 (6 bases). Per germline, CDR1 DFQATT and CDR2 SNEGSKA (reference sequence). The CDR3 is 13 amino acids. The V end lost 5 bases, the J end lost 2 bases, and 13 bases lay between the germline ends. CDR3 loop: CSAPDRRTYEQYF. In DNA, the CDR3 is TGCAGTGCTCCAGACAGGCGAACCTACGAGCAGTACTTC.

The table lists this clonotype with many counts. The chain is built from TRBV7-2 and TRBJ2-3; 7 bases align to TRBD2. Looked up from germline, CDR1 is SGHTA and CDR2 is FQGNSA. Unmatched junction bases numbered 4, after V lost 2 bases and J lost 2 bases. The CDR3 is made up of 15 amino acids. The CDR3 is CASSLYGGITDTQYF. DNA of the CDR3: TGTGCCAGCAGCTTATACGGGGGGATCACAGATACGCAGTATTTT.